What follows are 10 T cell receptor beta chains derived from one specimen sequenced in a study of CD8+ T cells in alopecia areata. Extracted RNA was reverse transcribed into cDNA, the sequencing template. Assay used: immunoSEQ multiplex PCR; TCRdb lists only in-frame clones, some missing. The sample records about 180,000 clones, roughly 59% being singletons. The source material was CD4+ T cells sorted from blood, sampled at week 0. The receptors were sampled from a human donor with alopecia areata.

The chain uses TRBV30 and TRBJ1-2; 8 nucleotides line up with TRBD1. The CDR3 length is 14 residues. Germline V gene data show CDR1 as GTSNPN and CDR2 as SVGIG (reference sequence). The junction had 13 bases not matched to a gene; V was cut back by 5 bases and J by 8 bases. The CDR3 sequence is CAWDRAGGIGGYTF. In nucleotides, the CDR3 is TGTGCCTGGGATAGAGCAGGGGGCATAGGCGGCTACACCTTC.

The DNA of the CDR3 is TGCAGCGTTGTGGACCCAACTAGCACAGATACGCAGTATTTT. Its translation is CSVVDPTSTDTQYF. The chain carries TRBV29-1 and TRBJ2-3; D is unclear. Trimming removed 4 bases at V and 0 bases at J, with 11 bases between. There are 14 residues in the CDR3. CDR1 and CDR2 (germline): SQVTM, ANQGSEA.

The chain has TRBV30 and TRBJ1-6; D is undetermined. The ends were cut back, 0 bases at V and 6 bases at J, with 12 bases in the middle. The length of the CDR3 is 15 residues. Germline-derived CDR1 and CDR2 are GTSNPN and SVGIG (reference sequence). CDR3 nucleotide sequence: TGTGCCTGGAGTGTCAACAGCGCCGTTAATTCACCCCTCCACTTT. Residues: CAWSVNSAVNSPLHF.

In this sample, this clone turned up a few times. The chain is built from TRBV29-1 and TRBJ1-2; TRBD1 is a possible D gene (5 bases). Germline V gene lookup returns CDR1 SQVTM and CDR2 ANQGSEA. The CDR3 has 12 residues. V was clipped by 4 bases and J by 8 bases, with 14 bases between them. CDR3 DNA: TGCAGCGTTGTAATAGGGGAGTACGGCTACACCTTC. This encodes CSVVIGEYGYTF.

This chain connects TRBV5-6 to TRBJ2-6; D call uncertain. Germline CDR1 SGHDT, CDR2 YYEEEE. Between the trimmed V and J ends, which lost 2 bases and 2 bases, there was a span of 14 bases. The CDR3 is 17 residues long. This CDR3 is CASSFVARRAGANVLTF. The CDR3 nucleotides are TGTGCCAGCAGCTTCGTGGCTCGAAGGGCTGGGGCCAACGTCCTGACTTTC.

The gene calls are TRBV29-1 and TRBJ2-1; D gene unclear. This CDR3 comprises 10 residues. Trimming removed 5 bases from V and 10 bases from J, with 9 bases in between. Per germline, CDR1 SQVTM and CDR2 ANQGSEA. The chain's CDR3 is CSVRVGEQFF. The CDR3 nucleotides read TGCAGCGTTAGGGTCGGGGAGCAGTTCTTC.

The chain employs TRBV10-3 and TRBJ2-5, with D tentatively TRBD1 (6 bases). The CDR3 loop spans 15 amino acids. Germline assignment: CDR1 ENHRY and CDR2 SYGVKD. Trimming stripped 4 bases from V and 5 bases from J, with 17 bases between. CDR3 loop: CAISASDTGKETQYF. Written as DNA, the CDR3 is TGTGCCATCAGTGCTTCGGATACAGGGAAGGAGACCCAGTACTTC.

This chain links TRBV11-2 with TRBJ2-2, with D perhaps matching TRBD1 (6 bases). Trimming pared 4 bases from V and 1 base from J, leaving 10 bases between. This CDR3 contains 15 residues. CDR1 is SGHAT, CDR2 FQNNGV, per germline. The CDR3 loop reads CASSSGTMNTGELFF. The CDR3 DNA reads as TGTGCCAGCAGCTCCGGGACAATGAACACCGGGGAGCTGTTTTTT.

The CDR3 loop reads CAWSEDSNQPQHF. The DNA for the CDR3 is TGTGCCTGGAGTGAGGATAGCAATCAGCCCCAGCATTTT. V is TRBV30 and J is TRBJ1-5; D not certain. This CDR3 region has 13 residues. The germline CDR1 and CDR2 sequences are GTSNPN and SVGIG (reference sequence). V was cut by 1 base and J by 0 bases, with 4 bases left in between.

This clone has only one observation. The V and J genes are TRBV19 and TRBJ2-7; D remains unclear. Trimming shortened V by 10 bases and J by 1 base, and 17 bases separated the two germline ends. Germline loops: CDR1 LNHDA, CDR2 SQIVND (reference sequence). The CDR3 is 14 residues long. The CDR3, as DNA: TGTGCCACCAGAGCTGTCCACATTTCCTACGAGCAGTACTTC. Translating gives CATRAVHISYEQYF. Supplemented by reference TRBV19 and TRBJ2-7, the full variable domain reads DGGITQSPKYLFRKEGQNVTLSCEQNLNHDAMYWYRQDPGQGLRLIYYSQIVNDFQKGDIAEGYSVSREKKESFPLTVTSAQKNPTAFYLCATRAVHISYEQYFGPGTRLTVT.